This TCR beta chain comes out of a study of cytomegalovirus exposure and HLA in healthy donors. As to this clone: The antigen is not known. The DNA is omitted, as the CDR3 cannot be located on it reliably, and the CDR3 follows TCRdb's listing.

The CDR3 spans 15 amino acids, including both terminal residues. Germline-derived CDR1 and CDR2 are SQVTM and ANQGSEA. The repertoire was sequenced with immunoSEQ multiplex PCR; TCRdb's copy has only in-frame clones and lacks some. The sample contains more than 250,000 clones, 90% of which appear only once. Whole-study results and caveats: Researchers catalogued about 150 TCR beta chains as cytomegalovirus-associated. Accounts indicate the classifier identified cytomegalovirus status with strong specificity and sensitivity.

This chain joins TRBV29-1 and TRBJ1-3; the table gives TRBD1 as D, unverified against the DNA. The sample comprised PBMCs. The clonotype was recovered from a woman younger than 45 in good health and CMV-seronegative. The CDR3 loop is CSVDFRGTAGNTIYF.